This TCR beta chain originates from a study of T cells after yellow fever vaccination. Trimming stripped 3 bases from V and 7 bases from J, with 21 bases between. CDR3 size: 15 residues. Germline CDR1 and CDR2: DFQATT and SNEGSKA (reference sequence). The 5'RACE template-switching step produced TCR cDNA and added a universal primer site and UMIs. TCRdb reprocessed the 5' RACE reads via MiXCR and lists one record per CDR3 protein. Among hundreds of thousands of distinct CDR3 sequences listed, roughly 4.3% were seen once. This clonotype has at least ten counts. Its matching antigen is unknown. The study's findings and limits: Across the CD4 and CD8 compartments, a small share of clonotypes was present in both.

Sample: PBMCs, taken 5 days after the yellow fever booster vaccination. This rearrangement joins TRBV20-1 to TRBJ1-2; no clear D. The receptor was derived from a man younger than 35 who received the YFV17D yellow fever vaccine. The CDR3 DNA reads as TGCAGTGCTAGCGAAGCGATCCATGTCCTATCTGGCTACACCTTC. Translated, it gives CSASEAIHVLSGYTF.